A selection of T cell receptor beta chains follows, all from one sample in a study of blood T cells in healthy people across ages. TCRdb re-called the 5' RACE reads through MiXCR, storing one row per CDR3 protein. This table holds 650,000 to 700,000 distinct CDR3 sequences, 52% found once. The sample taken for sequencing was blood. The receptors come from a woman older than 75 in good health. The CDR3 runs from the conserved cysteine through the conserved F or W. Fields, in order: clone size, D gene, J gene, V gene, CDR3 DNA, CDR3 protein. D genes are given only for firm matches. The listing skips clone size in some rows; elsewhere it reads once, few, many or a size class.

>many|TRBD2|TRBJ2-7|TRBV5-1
TGCGCCAGCAGCTTGGTTGGGACTACCCTCGGCTACGAGCAGTACTTC
CASSLVGTTLGYEQYF
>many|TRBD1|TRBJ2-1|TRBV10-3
TGTGCCATCAGCCTGGCCGAGACAGGGCTCTACAATGAGCAGTTCTTC
CAISLAETGLYNEQFF
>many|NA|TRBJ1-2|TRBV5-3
TGTGCCAGACGGGACACGACCCATGGCTACACCTTC
CARRDTTHGYTF
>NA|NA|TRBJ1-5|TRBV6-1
TGTGCCAGCACCGGTCAGGGTTGGGGTCAGCCCCAGCATTTT
CASTGQGWGQPQHF
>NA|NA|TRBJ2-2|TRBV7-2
TGTGCCAGCAGCCCAGGGGAGCCCCTTACCTACACCGGGGAGCTGTTTTTT
CASSPGEPLTYTGELFF
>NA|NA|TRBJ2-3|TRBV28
TGTACCAGCAGAGGCCCACTGCGTGATACGCAGTATTTT
CTSRGPLRDTQYF
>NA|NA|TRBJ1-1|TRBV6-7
TGTGCCAGCAGTGATCTATCTCCGAGGAACACTGAAGCTTTCTTT
CASSDLSPRNTEAFF
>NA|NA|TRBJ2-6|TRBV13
TGTGCCAGCAGCCTAGCAGCCGGGGCCCACGGCCTGACTTTC
CASSLAAGAHGLTF
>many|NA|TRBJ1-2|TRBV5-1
TGCGCCAGCAGCAGGGACGAGGTTAGCTATGGCTACACCTTC
CASSRDEVSYGYTF
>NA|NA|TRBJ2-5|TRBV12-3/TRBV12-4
TGTGCCAGCAGTTTAATTTCAGACCAAGAGACCCAGTACTTC
CASSLISDQETQYF
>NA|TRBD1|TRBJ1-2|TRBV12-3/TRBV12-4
TGTGCCAGCAGTGTGGGGGACAGGGCAGGCGGCTACACCTTC
CASSVGDRAGGYTF
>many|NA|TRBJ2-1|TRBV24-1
TGTGCCACCAGTGATCCTAGAGATGAGCAGTTCTTC
CATSDPRDEQFF
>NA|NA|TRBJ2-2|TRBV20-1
TGCAGTGGGCTAACGAACACCGGGGAGCAGTTTTTT
CSGLTNTGEQFF
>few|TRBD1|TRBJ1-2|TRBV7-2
TGTGCCAGCAGCCATCGAATCGACAGGGGAGGAAGCTATGGCTACACCTTC
CASSHRIDRGGSYGYTF
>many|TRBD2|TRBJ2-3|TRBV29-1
TGCAGCGTTGAGGGTCGGCTAGCGGGAGGACGGGGCACAGATACGCAGTATTTT
CSVEGRLAGGRGTDTQYF
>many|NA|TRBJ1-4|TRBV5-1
TGCGCCAGCAGCTTGGCTTCGGCAGGGAGGGGTGAAAAACTGTTTTTT
CASSLASAGRGEKLFF
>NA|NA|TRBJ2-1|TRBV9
TGTGCCAGCAGCGTAGACCGGCGGGGCATCTACAATGAGCGGTTCTTC
CASSVDRRGIYNERFF
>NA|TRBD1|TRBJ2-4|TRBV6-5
TGTGCCAGCAGTCCCTGGACAGGGTCGGTCAAAAACATTCAGTACTTC
CASSPWTGSVKNIQYF
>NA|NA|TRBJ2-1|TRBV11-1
TGTGCCAGCAGGTTAGGACTCTACAATGAGCAGTTCTTC
CASRLGLYNEQFF
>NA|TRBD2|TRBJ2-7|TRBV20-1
TGCAGTGCTCGAGGACTAGCGATGCGAGACGAGCAGTACTTC
CSARGLAMRDEQYF
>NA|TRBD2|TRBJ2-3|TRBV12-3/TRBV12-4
TGTGCCAGCAGTTTCCCAGCAGGGAGGGTGGATATGCAGTATTTT
CASSFPAGRVDMQYF
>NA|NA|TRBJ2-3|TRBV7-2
TGTGCCAGCAGCTTAGCGGGTCAGGGCATAGATACGCAGTATTTT
CASSLAGQGIDTQYF
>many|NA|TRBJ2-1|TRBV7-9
TGTGCCAGCAGCTTTCTAAGCCTGGGTGGTGACAATGAGCAGTTCTTC
CASSFLSLGGDNEQFF